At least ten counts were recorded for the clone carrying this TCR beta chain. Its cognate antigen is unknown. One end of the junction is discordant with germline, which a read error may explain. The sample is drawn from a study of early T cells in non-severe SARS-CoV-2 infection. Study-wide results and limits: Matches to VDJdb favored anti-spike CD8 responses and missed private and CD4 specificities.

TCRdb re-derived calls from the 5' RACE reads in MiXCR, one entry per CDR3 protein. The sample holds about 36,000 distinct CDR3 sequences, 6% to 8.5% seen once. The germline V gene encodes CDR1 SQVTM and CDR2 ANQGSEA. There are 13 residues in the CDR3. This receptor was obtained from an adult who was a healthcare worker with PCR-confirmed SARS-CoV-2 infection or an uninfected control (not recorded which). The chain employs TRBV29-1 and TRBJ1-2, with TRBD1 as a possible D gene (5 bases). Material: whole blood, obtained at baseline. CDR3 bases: TGCAGCGGGGCCCCCAGGCAGATGGGGCCCTTACCCTTC. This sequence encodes CSGAPRQMGPLPF.